Below, 25 T cell receptor beta chains from the same sample are listed, as sequenced in a study of blood T cells in healthy people across ages. PCR was performed a second time for about 7 to 11 cycles using a sample-barcoded 5' primer and a J-beta primer mix. Each CDR3 protein gets one entry after TCRdb re-called the 5' RACE reads with MiXCR. Among 1.5 million to 2 million distinct CDR3 sequences listed, roughly two fifths were seen once. The specimen sequenced was blood. These receptors were collected from a human donor in good health.

V is TRBV10-3 and J is TRBJ1-1, with D possibly TRBD1 on 5 matching bases. Germline V gives CDR1 ENHRY, CDR2 SYGVKD. Trimming cost V 2 bases and J 7 bases, with 8 bases left between them. The CDR3 length is 12 residues. CDR3 nucleotide sequence: TGTGCCATCAGTGAGGCGGGGGGTGAAGCTTTCTTT. It is translated as CAISEAGGEAFF.

This chain joins TRBV13 and TRBJ2-5; a possible D gene is TRBD1 (5 bases). Germline lookup yields CDR1 PRHDT and CDR2 FYEKMQ (reference sequence). This CDR3 region has 16 residues. The V end lost 0 bases, the J end lost 6 bases, and 17 bases lay between the germline ends. The CDR3 here is CASSLGPNRSGKTQYF. Here the CDR3 DNA reads TGTGCCAGCAGCTTAGGTCCGAACAGGTCAGGGAAGACCCAGTACTTC.

As concerns this clonotype: One junction end does not reproduce the germline sequence, and a read error may be involved. The chain employs TRBV10-3 and TRBJ2-5; D is unclear. The CDR3 sequence is 12 residues long. Germline V gene lookup returns CDR1 ENHRY and CDR2 SYGVKD. CDR3 nucleotide sequence: TGTGCCATCGGTGACGCTGGGGAGACCCAGTACTTC. It translates to CAIGDAGETQYF.

This clonotype was seen a few times. This chain uses TRBV7-8 with TRBJ2-5, with D possibly matching TRBD2 (6 bases). The CDR3 runs to 17 residues. The ends were cut back, 5 bases at V and 4 bases at J, with 23 bases in the middle. Germline CDR1 is SGHVS and CDR2 is FQNEAQ. The CDR3 region is CASSPRGRQVVTETQYF. The CDR3 DNA is TGTGCCAGCAGCCCCCGGGGGAGGCAGGTAGTCACAGAGACCCAGTACTTC.

This chain joins TRBV20-1 and TRBJ1-1, with 7 bases identical to TRBD1. V dropped 3 bases and J dropped 4; count of bases not matched to a gene: 8. Looked up from germline, CDR1 is DFQATT and CDR2 is SNEGSKA (reference sequence). The length of the CDR3 is 14 residues. The CDR3 bases are TGCAGTGCTAGCAAGAGAAGACAGGGCACTGAAGCTTTCTTT. It encodes CSASKRRQGTEAFF.

The genes are TRBV6-6 and TRBJ1-1; D gene ambiguous. Germline lookup yields CDR1 MNHNY and CDR2 SVGAGI (reference sequence). This CDR3 contains 14 residues. The V end was cut by 4 bases, the J end by 1 base, with 10 bases between. CDR3 in DNA: TGTGCCAGCAGTTCTTGGGCAGAGAACACTGAAGCTTTCTTT. It is translated as CASSSWAENTEAFF.

A word on this clonotype: This may arise from a read error, as a much more abundant clone is one base away. The chain joins TRBV6-1 to TRBJ2-6; 11 bases match TRBD1. The CDR3 consists of 19 residues. V dropped 5 bases and J dropped 0; count of bases not matched to a gene: 9. Germline V gene lookup returns CDR1 MNHNS and CDR2 SASEGT. CDR3 region: CASSRPRTGGPSGANVLTF. The DNA for the CDR3 is TGTGCCAGCAGTCGACCCCGGACAGGGGGCCCCTCTGGGGCCAACGTCCTGACTTTC.

The genes are TRBV24-1 and TRBJ1-2; 7 bases line up with TRBD1. After removal of 3 bases from V and 6 bases from J, the junction contained 6 bases not matched to a gene. The CDR3 consists of 14 residues. CDR1 KGHDR and CDR2 SFDVKD come from the germline V gene. CDR3 residues: CATSDRDRAHGYTF. Written as DNA, the CDR3 is TGTGCCACCAGTGATCGCGACAGGGCTCATGGCTACACCTTC.

This clonotype was found a few times. The chain uses TRBV20-1 and TRBJ2-5; 8 positions agree with TRBD2. Germline CDR1 reads DFQATT; CDR2 reads SNEGSKA (reference sequence). The CDR3 length is 15 residues. The J segment lost 3 bases and the V segment lost 5 bases, leaving 11 bases of the junction unmatched. The CDR3 protein is CSAHDGGLAEETQYF. The DNA for the CDR3 is TGCAGTGCTCACGACGGAGGACTAGCTGAAGAGACCCAGTACTTC.

This chain joins TRBV6-1 and TRBJ1-5; no firm D call. CDR3 length: 14 residues. Per the germline V gene, CDR1 is MNHNS and CDR2 is SASEGT. Deletions cut 8 bases from V and 0 bases from J, with 11 bases between. CDR3 protein: CASDRTHSNQPQHF. The CDR3 coding sequence is TGTGCCAGCGACCGGACCCATAGCAATCAGCCCCAGCATTTT.

This clonotype was picked up a small number of times. V usage is TRBV29-1 and J usage is TRBJ1-4; D is uncertain. This CDR3 spans 12 amino acids. Germline CDR1 SQVTM, CDR2 ANQGSEA. Trimming pared 5 bases from V and 3 bases from J, leaving 7 bases between. CDR3 amino acids: CSVSGPNEKLFF. The DNA of the CDR3 is TGCAGCGTTTCAGGTCCTAATGAAAAACTGTTTTTT.

This clonotype was seen only a few times. This sequence joins TRBV6-9 and TRBJ1-5; perhaps TRBD1 as D (6 bases). Trimming removed 9 bases at V and 2 bases at J, with 20 bases between. CDR3 size: 16 residues. The germline gives CDR1 MNHGY, CDR2 SVAAGI. The CDR3 DNA sequence: TGTGCCAGGGGAGAGGGGGACCTATTCGGCAATCAGCCCCAGCATTTT. It codes for CARGEGDLFGNQPQHF.

This clonotype appeared a single time. In DNA, the CDR3 is TGTGCCAGCAGCTTGGGGGACACAAGCTATAGCAATCAGCCCCAGCATTTT. Its translation is CASSLGDTSYSNQPQHF. The chain links TRBV7-2 to TRBJ1-5, with a weak D call TRBD1 (6 bases). This CDR3 region has 17 residues. V dropped 3 bases and J dropped 0 bases, with 15 bases sitting between them. CDR1 and CDR2 (germline): SGHTA, FQGNSA. Looking up the rest from reference TRBV7-2 and TRBJ1-5 gives the full variable domain: GAGVSQSPSNKVTEKGKDVELRCDPISGHTALYWYRQSLGQGLEFLIYFQGNSAPDKSGLPSDRFSAERTGGSVSTLTIQRTQQEDSAVYLCASSLGDTSYSNQPQHFGDGTRLSIL.

This clonotype has only a few counts. The rearrangement joins TRBV5-1 to TRBJ2-3; tentative D call: TRBD1 (6 bases). Germline V lookup: CDR1 SGHRS, CDR2 YFSETQ. This CDR3 has 15 amino acids. The V end lost 2 bases, the J end lost 0 bases, and 10 bases lay between the germline ends. The chain's CDR3 is CASSFYRDSTDTQYF. CDR3 in DNA: TGCGCCAGCAGCTTCTACAGGGATAGCACAGATACGCAGTATTTT. The full variable domain, completed using reference TRBV5-1 and TRBJ2-3, is KAGVTQTPRYLIKTRGQQVTLSCSPISGHRSVSWYQQTPGQGLQFLFEYFSETQRNKGNFPGRFSGRQFSNSRSEMNVSTLELGDSALYLCASSFYRDSTDTQYFGPGTRLTVL.

This clonotype was recorded a few times. In nucleotides, the CDR3 is TGTGCCAGCAGCCCGCGGACAGTGAGGGGAGGATACGAGCAGTACTTC. It is translated as CASSPRTVRGGYEQYF. The chain joins TRBV5-6 to TRBJ2-7, with D perhaps given as TRBD1 or TRBD2 (6 bases each). The CDR3 covers 16 residues. Between the trimmed V and J ends, which lost 4 bases and 4 bases, there was a span of 21 bases. Germline V gene lookup returns CDR1 SGHDT and CDR2 YYEEEE.

V is TRBV15 and J is TRBJ2-1; tentatively, D is TRBD1 or TRBD2 (5 bases each). V shed 5 bases and J shed 2 bases, with 19 bases lying between them. Germline V gene sequence: CDR1 LNHNV, CDR2 YYDKDF (reference sequence). The CDR3 totals 17 residues. Here the CDR3 reads CATSGASGTAAYNEQFF. The DNA for the CDR3 is TGTGCCACCAGCGGGGCATCTGGGACGGCAGCCTACAATGAGCAGTTCTTC.

This clonotype has just a few counts. The V call is TRBV7-3, the J call TRBJ2-2; D is unclear. Trimming shortened V by 1 base and J by 4 bases, and 13 bases separated the two germline ends. Looked up from germline, CDR1 is SGHTA and CDR2 is FQGTGA. This CDR3 has 16 amino acids. CDR3 nucleotides: TGTGCCAGCAGCTTAATGTCAGGAGACCGCACCGGGGAGCTGTTTTTT. Protein sequence: CASSLMSGDRTGELFF.

The chain carries TRBV10-3 and TRBJ2-7; tentatively, D is TRBD2 (7 bases). There are 14 residues in the CDR3. CDR1 and CDR2 (germline): ENHRY, SYGVKD. Trimming pared 4 bases from V and 3 bases from J, leaving 13 bases between. DNA of the CDR3: TGTGCCATCAGTGTAGGGGGGGCCGGCTACGAGCAGTACTTC. Translating gives CAISVGGAGYEQYF.

In regard to this clonotype: The junction shows a germline mismatch at one end, possibly a read error. The J gene is TRBJ2-4, the V gene TRBV7-2, with TRBD2 matching over 7 bases. Near its end, the DNA agrees better with TRBJ2-5, so the J call may be wrong. The germline CDR1 and CDR2 sequences are SGHTA and FQGNSA. The CDR3 consists of 16 residues. CDR3: CVSSSVRLALGETQYF. The CDR3 nucleotides are TGTGTCAGCAGCTCCGTTCGACTAGCCCTGGGGGAGACCCAGTACTTC.

The chain combines TRBV29-1 with TRBJ1-2; 8 nucleotides agree with TRBD1. V lost 7 bases to trimming and J lost 11 bases; unmatched junction nucleotides: 9. Germline V gene data show CDR1 as SQVTM and CDR2 as ANQGSEA. This CDR3 has 11 amino acids. This CDR3 is CSAGGDRRYTF. In DNA form, the CDR3 reads TGCAGCGCCGGGGGGGACAGGAGGTACACCTTC.

In its sample, this clonotype was seen once. The genes are TRBV6-2 or TRBV6-3 and TRBJ2-3; maybe TRBD2 (6 bases). V lost 4 bases and J 5 bases, leaving 13 bases between the germline ends. The CDR3 contains 14 residues. Looked up from germline, CDR1 is MNHEY and CDR2 is SVGEGT. The DNA for the CDR3 is TGTGCCAGCAGTTGGGTAGGGCGGGGAGATACGCAGTATTTT. This sequence encodes CASSWVGRGDTQYF.

The rearrangement links TRBV6-2 or TRBV6-3 to TRBJ2-6; tentatively, D is TRBD2 (7 bases). V lost 8 bases to trimming and J lost 3 bases, with 14 bases between them. This CDR3 contains 15 residues. The germline gives CDR1 MNHEY, CDR2 SVGEGT. The CDR3 nucleotides are TGTGCCAGCTACGAGGGGGGGCATGGGGCCAACGTCCTGACTTTC. Translated, it gives CASYEGGHGANVLTF.

On this clonotype itself: A junction boundary mismatches the germline segment, possibly from a read error. The V gene is TRBV7-3, the J gene TRBJ2-3; 7 nucleotides match TRBD1. The CDR3 has 17 residues. Per the germline V gene, CDR1 is SGHTA and CDR2 is FQGTGA. Here the CDR3 DNA reads TGTGCCAGCAGCTTAAGTACCGGGACAGAAAGCACAGATACGCGGTATTTT. It codes for CASSLSTGTESTDTRYF.

The V call is TRBV7-2, the J call TRBJ2-7; TRBD1 aligns across 9 bases. Matching the DNA end better, TRBJ2-1 makes the J call doubtful. The CDR3 totals 16 residues. The germline V gene has CDR1 SGHTA and CDR2 FQGNSA. In DNA form, the CDR3 reads TGTGCCAGCAGCCCCCAGGGGACAGGGAAGAGGTGCGAGCAGTTCTTC. Its protein product is CASSPQGTGKRCEQFF.

This chain links TRBV4-3 with TRBJ2-1; 10 bases line up with TRBD2. Looked up from germline, CDR1 is LGHNA and CDR2 is YSLEER. J gave up 9 bases and V 4 bases, and 15 bases lay outside the gene matches. The CDR3 covers 17 residues. DNA for the CDR3: TGCGCCAGCAGCCCCCAACTTGGAGCGGGGGGGCTTGCTGAGCAGTTCTTC. Translated, it gives CASSPQLGAGGLAEQFF.